The 21 T cell receptor beta chains listed next were all sequenced from one sample in a study of beta chain features in type 1 diabetes. Their antigen targets remain unknown. Overall study findings and caveats: In all four CD4+ subsets, TCRB CDR3 length was significantly, moderately reduced in type 1 diabetes.

Expressed TCRB transcripts got sequenced, as all isolated RNA was reverse transcribed. Libraries were prepared by immunoSEQ multiplex PCR; TCRdb keeps only in-frame clonotypes and omits some of them. The table records fewer than 350,000 clones, approximately 16% of them present only once. The material sequenced was naive CD4+ T cells from blood. All receptors derive from a man between 18 and 29 years old with type 1 diabetes.

The chain employs TRBV28 and TRBJ2-7; 7 bases map to TRBD1. This CDR3 spans 13 amino acids. V trimming: 8 bases; J trimming: 6 bases; junction bases outside the gene matches: 10. CDR1 MDHEN and CDR2 SYDVKM come from the germline V gene. Here the CDR3 reads CASVEGHRGEQYF. Written as DNA, the CDR3 is TGTGCCAGCGTAGAGGGGCACAGGGGCGAGCAGTACTTC.

This rearrangement joins TRBV6-5 to TRBJ2-7; 8 bases fit TRBD2. V gave up 2 bases and J gave up 2 bases; unmatched junction bases: 2. Germline loops: CDR1 MNHEY, CDR2 SVGAGI. The CDR3 sequence is 14 residues long. The CDR3 is CASSYTGGTYEQYF. The CDR3 bases are TGTGCCAGCAGTTACACGGGAGGGACCTACGAGCAGTACTTC.

This clone was recorded a few times. V gene TRBV5-1 combines with J gene TRBJ1-2; possibly TRBD1 for D (6 bases). The CDR3 consists of 12 residues. V lost 5 bases to trimming and J lost 3 bases, with 8 bases between them. Germline-derived CDR1 and CDR2 are SGHRS and YFSETQ. The CDR3 nucleotides read TGCGCCAGCAGTGCAGGGGACTATGGCTACACCTTC. Amino acids: CASSAGDYGYTF.

The rearrangement links TRBV18 to TRBJ1-2; TRBD1 matches at 7 bases. The CDR3 loop spans 15 amino acids. Germline assignment: CDR1 KGHSH and CDR2 LQKENI. V trimming: 1 base; J trimming: 2 bases; junction bases outside the gene matches: 4. The CDR3 sequence is CASSPQGAANYGYTF. The CDR3 DNA is TGTGCCAGCTCACCACAGGGGGCGGCCAACTATGGCTACACCTTC.

The V call is TRBV7-9, the J call TRBJ2-5, with D possibly matching TRBD1 (6 bases). This CDR3 is 16 amino acids long. Per germline, CDR1 SEHNR and CDR2 FQNEAQ (reference sequence). The ends were cut back, 1 base at V and 2 bases at J, with 14 bases in the middle. DNA of the CDR3: TGTGCCAGCAGCTTAGGGGCAGGGGACCCACAAGAGACCCAGTACTTC. Translating gives CASSLGAGDPQETQYF.

The table lists this clone with a few counts. The chain carries TRBV4-3 and TRBJ2-3, with D possibly being TRBD2 (6 bases). Trimming shortened V by 3 bases and J by 3 bases, and 13 bases separated the two germline ends. Germline CDR1 and CDR2: LGHNA and YSLEER. CDR3 length equals 15 residues. CDR3 sequence (DNA): TGCGCCAGCAGCCAGCGACTAGGGCCAACAGATACGCAGTATTTT. This codes for CASSQRLGPTDTQYF.

The chain joins TRBV5-1 to TRBJ1-6; TRBD1 aligns across 7 bases. With V trimmed by 0 bases and J by 14 bases, 23 bases remained unmatched. This CDR3 has 19 residues. Germline V CDR1 and CDR2: SGHRS, YFSETQ. The CDR3 loop is CASSLVPGQAFSLLVTLHF. The CDR3 DNA sequence: TGCGCCAGCAGCTTGGTCCCTGGACAGGCCTTCTCTCTCCTTGTCACCCTCCACTTT.

This clone turned up a few times. V usage is TRBV7-9 and J usage is TRBJ2-7; D is unresolved. Trimming stripped 5 bases from V and 2 bases from J, with 10 bases between. This CDR3 has 13 residues. Germline lookup yields CDR1 SEHNR and CDR2 FQNEAQ (reference sequence). The CDR3 DNA follows: TGTGCCAGCAGCGTTGACACAACCTACGAGCAGTACTTC. Translation: CASSVDTTYEQYF.

This chain uses TRBV25-1 with TRBJ2-7, with 7 bases lining up with TRBD2. Germline loops: CDR1 MGHDK, CDR2 SYGVNS. The CDR3 loop spans 15 amino acids. J was trimmed by 4 bases and V by 3 bases; bases with no gene match: 9. Here the CDR3 reads CASSDQRDPGYEQYF. The CDR3 DNA is TGTGCCAGCAGTGACCAGCGGGACCCCGGGTACGAGCAGTACTTC.

This clone was counted only a few times. This chain joins TRBV18 and TRBJ1-2; the D gene is possibly TRBD1 (5 bases). The CDR3 is 17 residues long. Germline values: CDR1 KGHSH, CDR2 LQKENI. Trimming removed 1 base from V and 4 bases from J, with 19 bases in between. The CDR3 reads CASSPLDMPGGVYGYTF. CDR3 sequence (DNA): TGTGCCAGCTCACCACTGGACATGCCGGGCGGGGTCTATGGCTACACCTTC.

This clone was found a few times. This rearrangement joins TRBV7-8 to TRBJ2-2; 9 bases are shared with TRBD2. The CDR3 is 15 amino acids. Germline V gives CDR1 SGHVS, CDR2 FQNEAQ. Trimming took 2 bases from V and 7 from J; bases not matched to a gene: 5. The chain's CDR3 is CASSLLAGTVGELFF. As DNA, the CDR3 is TGTGCCAGCAGCTTACTAGCGGGGACGGTCGGGGAGCTGTTTTTT. Combining the CDR3 with reference TRBV7-8 and TRBJ2-2 gives the whole variable domain GAGVSQSPRYKVAKRGQDVALRCDPISGHVSLFWYQQALGQGPEFLTYFQNEAQLDKSGLPSDRFFAERPEGSVSTLKIQRTQQEDSAVYLCASSLLAGTVGELFFGEGSRLTVL.

This clone was seen more than once but under ten times. The genes are TRBV18 and TRBJ2-1, with a tentative D call TRBD2 (6 bases). Trimming took off 3 bases at V and 5 bases at J, with 14 bases between the two ends. Germline V gives CDR1 KGHSH, CDR2 LQKENI. There are 15 residues in the CDR3. CDR3 amino acids: CASSPPSVEHNEQFF. CDR3 DNA sequence: TGTGCCAGCTCACCCCCTAGCGTAGAACACAATGAGCAGTTCTTC. Variable domain in full (rest from reference TRBV18 and TRBJ2-1): NAGVMQNPRHLVRRRGQEARLRCSPMKGHSHVYWYRQLPEEGLKFMVYLQKENIIDESGMPKERFSAEFPKEGPSILRIQQVVRGDSAAYFCASSPPSVEHNEQFFGPGTRLTVL.

The table lists this clone with a few counts. The genes are TRBV6-6 and TRBJ1-1; tentatively, D is TRBD1 (6 bases). Deletions cut 6 bases from V and 7 bases from J, with 18 bases between. From germline, CDR1 is MNHNY and CDR2 SVGAGI (reference sequence). This CDR3 is built from 14 residues. CDR3 coding DNA: TGTGCCAGCAGGACGGGACAAGGATATGGTGAAGCTTTCTTT. Translated: CASRTGQGYGEAFF.

The V and J genes are TRBV5-4 and TRBJ2-5; 14 bases fit TRBD2. The CDR3 loop spans 16 amino acids. V was pared by 4 bases and J by 5 bases, with 7 bases of the junction left unmatched. Looked up from germline, CDR1 is SGHNT and CDR2 is YYREEE (reference sequence). The DNA of the CDR3 is TGTGCCAGCAGCGCGACTAGCGGGGGGGCCTTGGAGACCCAGTACTTC. It specifies CASSATSGGALETQYF. The whole variable domain, filled in from reference TRBV5-4 and TRBJ2-5, reads ETGVTQSPTHLIKTRGQQVTLRCSSQSGHNTVSWYQQALGQGPQFIFQYYREEENGRGNFPPRFSGLQFPNYSSELNVNALELDDSALYLCASSATSGGALETQYFGPGTRLLVL.

The rearrangement links TRBV6-4 to TRBJ1-1, with 7 bases aligning to TRBD1. The CDR3 totals 14 residues. J was trimmed by 6 bases and V by 10 bases; bases with no gene match: 14. Looked up from germline, CDR1 is MRHNA and CDR2 is SNTAGT. In nucleotides, the CDR3 is TGTGCCACGCCGACAGGGAAAAAGTTTGCTGAAGCTTTCTTT. It specifies CATPTGKKFAEAFF.

The genes are TRBV5-1 and TRBJ2-5; TRBD1 matches 9 bases. This CDR3 comprises 16 residues. Per the germline V gene, CDR1 is SGHRS and CDR2 is YFSETQ. V dropped 0 bases and J dropped 1; count of bases not matched to a gene: 4. CDR3: CASSLVGQGFQETQYF. For the CDR3, the DNA is TGCGCCAGCAGCTTGGTCGGACAGGGGTTCCAAGAGACCCAGTACTTC.

This clone was seen more than once but under ten times. At the DNA level, this CDR3 is encoded by other sequences in the same sample as well. The gene calls are TRBV18 and TRBJ2-3; D gene uncertain. Trimming removed 3 bases at V and 0 bases at J, with 4 bases between. The CDR3 covers 13 residues. CDR1 and CDR2 (germline): KGHSH, LQKENI. Written as DNA, the CDR3 is TGTGCCAGCTCACCCCCGAGCACAGATACGCAGTATTTT. Translated, it gives CASSPPSTDTQYF.

This clone showed up just a few times. The chain joins TRBV5-1 to TRBJ2-1; D not certain. The CDR3 is 14 residues long. V was shortened by 4 bases and J by 0 bases, with 8 bases between the two germline ends. Germline-derived CDR1 and CDR2 are SGHRS and YFSETQ. In DNA form, the CDR3 reads TGCGCCAGCAGCGAGTCCCCCTCCTACAATGAGCAGTTCTTC. It yields the protein CASSESPSYNEQFF.

This clone was detected a few times. This chain uses TRBV6-5 with TRBJ1-1; D might be TRBD1 (6 bases). The ends were cut back, 5 bases at V and 2 bases at J, with 12 bases in the middle. CDR1 is MNHEY, CDR2 SVGAGI, per germline. There are 14 residues in the CDR3. CDR3 in DNA: TGTGCCAGCAGTCCCAGGGGTCTCAACACTGAAGCTTTCTTT. Translated, it gives CASSPRGLNTEAFF.

Only a few counts were recorded for this clone. V gene TRBV18 combines with J gene TRBJ1-2; 10 bases fit TRBD1. The trim removed 4 bases at V and 7 bases at J, leaving 6 bases unmatched. The CDR3 has 14 residues. Per germline, CDR1 KGHSH and CDR2 LQKENI. The CDR3 DNA follows: TGTGCCAGCTCACTACCTGGGACAGGGGCTGGCTACACCTTC. It is translated as CASSLPGTGAGYTF.

V is TRBV7-9 and J is TRBJ1-1; 9 bases map to TRBD1. The CDR3 length is 14 residues. V trimming: 4 bases; J trimming: 5 bases; junction bases outside the gene matches: 5. The V gene's germline CDR1 is SEHNR and CDR2 FQNEAQ (reference sequence). The CDR3 DNA sequence: TGTGCCAGCAGCTACCGGGACAGGGTTACTGAAGCTTTCTTT. This gives the protein CASSYRDRVTEAFF.